This TCR beta chain is drawn from a study of CD8 T cells in Susac syndrome. Study outcomes and limitations: Individuals included in the TCR sequencing and HLA analysis were acknowledged by the study to be relatively few in number.

RNA totalling about 0.5 to 1 ug underwent reverse transcription with random hexamers. TCR beta CDR3 was amplified by immunoSEQ multiplex PCR. This amplification extended across 54 Vbeta and 13 Jbeta segments. TCRdb itself ran the immunoSEQ multiplex PCR reads through MiXCR, one entry per CDR3 protein. This sample yields tens of thousands of distinct CDR3 sequences, of which 93% are seen a single time; less than 0.65% belongs to the top ten. CD8+ and CD4+ blood T cells underwent TCR beta sequencing. About this clonotype itself: No antigen is known for it.

Germline assignment: CDR1 MDHEN and CDR2 SYDVKM. V was pared by 5 bases and J by 0 bases, with 13 bases between. This CDR3 comprises 15 residues. The chain carries TRBV28 and TRBJ1-1; no clear D. The TCR sequence derives from a human donor in good health. Sample: CD8+ T cells from PBMCs. The CDR3 region is CASSGGIRVNTEAFF. The CDR3 DNA reads as TGTGCCAGCAGTGGCGGCATAAGGGTGAACACTGAAGCTTTCTTT.